This T cell receptor (beta chain) was recorded in a study of blood T cell repertoires in COVID-19. As for the study in general: Acute and convalescent COVID-19 specimens originated in the United States, Italy and Spain. PBMCs, B-cell-depleted T cells, or T cells provided the cDNA or gDNA that made up the material.

Per the study methods: Amplification with reference gene primers provided the estimates of nucleated cell counts. Assay: immunoSEQ multiplex PCR; the TCRdb copy retains only in-frame clones and omits some. The V and J calls and clone size were taken over from that table, and D and trimming were inferred from the DNA. The sample has 200,000 to 250,000 clones; about 88% are singletons. The length of the CDR3 is 15 residues. The germline CDR1 and CDR2 sequences are LGHNT and FRNRAP. Trimming took off 1 base at V and 3 bases at J, with 11 bases between the two ends. Sequencing was done on a sample of peripheral blood. The rearrangement uses TRBV12-5 and TRBJ2-3; D perhaps matches TRBD1 (6 bases). This clonotype originated in a woman in her forties with acute or convalescent COVID-19. CDR3 residues: CASGLGRTVTDTQYF. The CDR3 DNA sequence: TGTGCTAGTGGTTTGGGGAGGACAGTAACAGATACGCAGTATTTT.